This T cell receptor (beta chain) was captured by sequencing in a study of OX40 agonist ivuxolimab in advanced cancers. Turning to the study itself: Patients took ivuxolimab, an agonistic anti-OX40 (CD134) antibody. Findings and limits, study-wide: CD4+ and CD8+ blood T cells expanded clonally by week 6 at 0.1 to 3.0 mg/kg.

V was clipped by 2 bases and J by 9 bases, with 11 bases between them. Per the germline V gene, CDR1 is GTSNPN and CDR2 is SVGIG (reference sequence). The CDR3 is 12 residues long. On this clone: Antigen: not known.

Assay used: immunoSEQ multiplex PCR; TCRdb lists only in-frame clones, some missing. The sample has tens of thousands of clones, about 86% seen once. The chain links TRBV30 to TRBJ1-5; a possible D gene is TRBD1 (5 bases). The sample consisted of CD4+ or CD8+ T cells sorted from blood, taken in a trial of the OX40 agonist ivuxolimab. This sequence originates from an adult with an advanced solid tumor such as melanoma, head and neck, liver or kidney cancer. The CDR3 DNA reads as TGTGCCTGGAGTATTGGGCAGGGGCCCCAGCATTTT. Residues: CAWSIGQGPQHF.